This T cell receptor beta chain was documented in a study of T cell responses to AZD1222 COVID-19 vaccine. Germline V lookup: CDR1 KGHSH, CDR2 LQKENI. The junction had 6 bases not matched to a gene; V was cut back by 5 bases and J by 2 bases. CDR3 length equals 15 residues. Using immunoSEQ multiplex PCR, the repertoire was profiled, and TCRdb retains in-frame clones only, with some absent. The data contain about 140,000 clones, about 90% of them seen just once; the ten biggest clones take up 7% to 9%. The specimen was peripheral blood, collected 28 days after the second dose of the MenACWY control vaccine. The J gene is TRBJ2-1, the V gene TRBV18; the match to TRBD1 covers 7 bases. This clonotype originated in an adult who received the MenACWY meningococcal vaccine as a control. The CDR3 loop is CASSNRDSTYNEQFF. Here the CDR3 DNA reads TGTGCCAGCTCAAACCGGGACAGCACCTACAATGAGCAGTTCTTC.